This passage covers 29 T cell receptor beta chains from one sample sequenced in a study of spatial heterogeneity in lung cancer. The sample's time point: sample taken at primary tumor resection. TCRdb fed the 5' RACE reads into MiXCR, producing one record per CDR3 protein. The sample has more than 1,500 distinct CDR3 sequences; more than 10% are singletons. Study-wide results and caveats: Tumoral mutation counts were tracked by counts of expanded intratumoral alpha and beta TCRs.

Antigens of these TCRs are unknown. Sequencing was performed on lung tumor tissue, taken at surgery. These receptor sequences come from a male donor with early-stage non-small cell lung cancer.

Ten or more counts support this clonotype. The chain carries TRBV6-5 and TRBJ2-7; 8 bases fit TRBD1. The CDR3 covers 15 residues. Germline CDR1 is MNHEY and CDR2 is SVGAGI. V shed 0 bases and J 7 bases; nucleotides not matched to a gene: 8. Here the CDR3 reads CASSYSRQGSGEQYF. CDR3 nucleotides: TGTGCCAGCAGTTACTCGCGACAGGGGAGCGGGGAGCAGTACTTC.

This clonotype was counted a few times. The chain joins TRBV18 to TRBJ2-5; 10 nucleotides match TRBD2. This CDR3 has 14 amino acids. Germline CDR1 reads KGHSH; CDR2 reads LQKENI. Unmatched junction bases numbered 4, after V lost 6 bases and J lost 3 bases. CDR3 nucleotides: TGTGCCAGCTCCCCTAGCGGGAGAGAAGAGACCCAGTACTTC. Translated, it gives CASSPSGREETQYF.

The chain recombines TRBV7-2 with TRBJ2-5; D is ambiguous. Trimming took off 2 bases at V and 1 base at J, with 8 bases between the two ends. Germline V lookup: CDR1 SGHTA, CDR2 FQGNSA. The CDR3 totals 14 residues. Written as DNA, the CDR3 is TGTGCCAGCAGCTTATCCGGGCCCCAAGAGACCCAGTACTTC. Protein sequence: CASSLSGPQETQYF.

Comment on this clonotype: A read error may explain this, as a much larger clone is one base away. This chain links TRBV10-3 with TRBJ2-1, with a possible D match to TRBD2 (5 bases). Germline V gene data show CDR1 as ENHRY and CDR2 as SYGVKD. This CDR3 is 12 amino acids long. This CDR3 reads CAISGLSTEPFF. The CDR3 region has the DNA TGTGCCATCAGTGGACTATCGACTGAGCCGTTCTTC.

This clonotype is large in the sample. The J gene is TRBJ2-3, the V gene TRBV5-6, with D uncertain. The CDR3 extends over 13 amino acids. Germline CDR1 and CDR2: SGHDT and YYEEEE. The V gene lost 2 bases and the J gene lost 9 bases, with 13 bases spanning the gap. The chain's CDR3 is CASSFVSLGTQYF. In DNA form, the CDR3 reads TGTGCCAGCAGCTTTGTCTCCCTAGGAACGCAGTATTTT.

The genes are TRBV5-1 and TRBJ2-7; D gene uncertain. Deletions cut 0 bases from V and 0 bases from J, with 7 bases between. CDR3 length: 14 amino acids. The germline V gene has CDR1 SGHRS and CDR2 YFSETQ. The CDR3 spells CASSLAAASYEQYF. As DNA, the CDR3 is TGCGCCAGCAGCTTGGCCGCAGCCTCCTACGAGCAGTACTTC.

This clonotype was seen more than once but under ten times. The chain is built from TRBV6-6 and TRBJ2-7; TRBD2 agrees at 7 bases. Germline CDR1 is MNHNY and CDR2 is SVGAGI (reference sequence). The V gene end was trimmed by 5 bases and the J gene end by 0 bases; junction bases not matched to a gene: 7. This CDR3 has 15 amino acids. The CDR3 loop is CASSLGGSSSYEQYF. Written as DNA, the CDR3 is TGTGCCAGCAGTCTGGGGGGGTCTAGCTCCTACGAGCAGTACTTC.

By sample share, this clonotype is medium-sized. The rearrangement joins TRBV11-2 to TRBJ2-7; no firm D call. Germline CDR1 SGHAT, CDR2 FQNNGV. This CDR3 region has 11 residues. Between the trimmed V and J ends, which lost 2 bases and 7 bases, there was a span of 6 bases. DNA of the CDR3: TGTGCCAGCAGCTTAATAGGGGAGCAGTACTTC. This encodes CASSLIGEQYF.

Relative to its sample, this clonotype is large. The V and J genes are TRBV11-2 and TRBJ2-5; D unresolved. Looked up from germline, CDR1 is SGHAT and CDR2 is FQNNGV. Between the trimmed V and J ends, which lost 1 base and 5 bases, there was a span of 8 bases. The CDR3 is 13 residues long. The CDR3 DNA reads TGTGCCAGCAGCTTAGCGCCTCTCGAGACCCAGTACTTC. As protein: CASSLAPLETQYF. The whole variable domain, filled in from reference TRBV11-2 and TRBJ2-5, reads EAGVAQSPRYKIIEKRQSVAFWCNPISGHATLYWYQQILGQGPKLLIQFQNNGVVDDSQLPKDRFSAERLKGVDSTLKIQPAKLEDSAVYLCASSLAPLETQYFGPGTRLLVL.

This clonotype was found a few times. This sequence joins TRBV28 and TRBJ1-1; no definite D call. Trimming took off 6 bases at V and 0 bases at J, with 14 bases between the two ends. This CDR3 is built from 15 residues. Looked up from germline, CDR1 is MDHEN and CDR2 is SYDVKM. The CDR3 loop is CASSLGGTLNTEAFF. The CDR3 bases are TGTGCCAGCAGCTTAGGAGGAACATTGAACACTGAAGCTTTCTTT.

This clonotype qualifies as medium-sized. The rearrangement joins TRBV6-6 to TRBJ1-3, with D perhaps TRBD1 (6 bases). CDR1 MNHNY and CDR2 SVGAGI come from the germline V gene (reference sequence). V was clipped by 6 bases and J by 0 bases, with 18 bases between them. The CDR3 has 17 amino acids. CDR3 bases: TGTGCCAGCAGCCCTCGGACAGTATTGCTCTCTGGAAACACCATATATTTT. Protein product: CASSPRTVLLSGNTIYF.

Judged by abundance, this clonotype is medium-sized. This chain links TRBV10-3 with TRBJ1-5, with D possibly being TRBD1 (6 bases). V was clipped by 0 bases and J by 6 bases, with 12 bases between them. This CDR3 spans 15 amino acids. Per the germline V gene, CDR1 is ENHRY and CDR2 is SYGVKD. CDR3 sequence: CAISESLGGAQPQHF. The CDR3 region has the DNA TGTGCCATCAGTGAGTCGCTTGGGGGGGCTCAGCCCCAGCATTTT.

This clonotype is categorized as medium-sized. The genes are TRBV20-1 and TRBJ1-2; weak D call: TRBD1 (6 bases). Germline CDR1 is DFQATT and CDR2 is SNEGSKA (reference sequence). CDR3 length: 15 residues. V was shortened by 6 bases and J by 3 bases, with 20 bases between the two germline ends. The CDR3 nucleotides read TGCAGTGCGCTCGAGGGTAACAGGGTGGACTATGGCTACACCTTC. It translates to CSALEGNRVDYGYTF.

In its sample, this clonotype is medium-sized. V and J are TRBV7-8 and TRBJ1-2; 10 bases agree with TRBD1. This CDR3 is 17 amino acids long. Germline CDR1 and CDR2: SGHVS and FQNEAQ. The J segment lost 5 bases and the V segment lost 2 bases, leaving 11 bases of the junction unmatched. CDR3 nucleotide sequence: TGTGCCAGCAGCTTATTCCCGACGGACAGGGGGAGGTATGGCTACACCTTC. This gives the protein CASSLFPTDRGRYGYTF.

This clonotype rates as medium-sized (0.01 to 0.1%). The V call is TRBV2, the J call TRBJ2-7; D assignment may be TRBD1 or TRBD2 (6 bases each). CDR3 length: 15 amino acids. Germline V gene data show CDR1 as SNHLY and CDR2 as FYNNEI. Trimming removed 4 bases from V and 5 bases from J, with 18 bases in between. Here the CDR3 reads CASSGGRRGSDEQYF. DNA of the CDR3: TGTGCCAGCAGTGGGGGACGGAGGGGGAGTGACGAGCAGTACTTC.

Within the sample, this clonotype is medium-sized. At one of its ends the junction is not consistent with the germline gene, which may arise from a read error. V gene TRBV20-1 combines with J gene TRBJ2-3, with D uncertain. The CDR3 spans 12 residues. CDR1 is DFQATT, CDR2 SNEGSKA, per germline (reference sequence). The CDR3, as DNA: TGCAGTGCTAGAGGGACCACACATACGCAGTATTTT. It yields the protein CSARGTTHTQYF.

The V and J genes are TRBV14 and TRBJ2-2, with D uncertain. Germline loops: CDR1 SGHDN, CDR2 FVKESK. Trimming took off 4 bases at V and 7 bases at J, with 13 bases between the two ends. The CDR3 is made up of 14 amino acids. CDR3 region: CASSRGNRVGELFF. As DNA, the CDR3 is TGTGCCAGCAGCCGGGGAAACCGCGTCGGGGAGCTGTTTTTT.

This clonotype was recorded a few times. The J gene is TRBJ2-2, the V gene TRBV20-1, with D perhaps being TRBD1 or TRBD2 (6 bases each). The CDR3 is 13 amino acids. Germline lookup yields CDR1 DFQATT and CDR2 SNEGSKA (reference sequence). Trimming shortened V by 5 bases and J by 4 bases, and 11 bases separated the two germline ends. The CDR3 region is CSAPRGRTGELFF. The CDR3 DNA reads TGCAGTGCTCCCCGGGGGCGCACCGGGGAGCTGTTTTTT.

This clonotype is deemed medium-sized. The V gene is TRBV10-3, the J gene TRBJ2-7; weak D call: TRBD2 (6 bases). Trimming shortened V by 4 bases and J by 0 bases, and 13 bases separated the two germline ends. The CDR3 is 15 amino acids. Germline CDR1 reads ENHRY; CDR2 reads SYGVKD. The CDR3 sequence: CAISGKDGSSYEQYF. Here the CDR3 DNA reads TGTGCCATCAGTGGGAAGGACGGGAGCTCCTACGAGCAGTACTTC.

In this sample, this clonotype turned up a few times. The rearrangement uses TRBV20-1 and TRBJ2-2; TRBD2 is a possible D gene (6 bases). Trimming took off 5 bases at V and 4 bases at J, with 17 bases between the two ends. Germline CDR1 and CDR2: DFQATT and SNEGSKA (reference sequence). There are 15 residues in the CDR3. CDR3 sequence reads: CSALRPRDSTGELFF. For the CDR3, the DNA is TGCAGTGCTCTTCGACCACGGGACTCCACCGGGGAGCTGTTTTTT.

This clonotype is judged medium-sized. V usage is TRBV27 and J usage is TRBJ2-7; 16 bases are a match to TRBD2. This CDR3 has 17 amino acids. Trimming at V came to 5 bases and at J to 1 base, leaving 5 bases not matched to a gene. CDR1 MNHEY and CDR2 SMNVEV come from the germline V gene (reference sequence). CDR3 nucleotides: TGTGCCAGCAGTCCGGGACTAGCGGGGGGGCGTTCCTACGAGCAGTACTTC. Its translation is CASSPGLAGGRSYEQYF.

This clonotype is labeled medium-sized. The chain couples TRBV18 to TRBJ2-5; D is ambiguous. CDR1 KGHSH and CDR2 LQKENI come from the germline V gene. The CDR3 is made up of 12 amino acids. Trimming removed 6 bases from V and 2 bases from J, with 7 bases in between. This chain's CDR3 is CASSALQETQYF. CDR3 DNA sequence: TGTGCCAGCTCGGCTTTACAAGAGACCCAGTACTTC.

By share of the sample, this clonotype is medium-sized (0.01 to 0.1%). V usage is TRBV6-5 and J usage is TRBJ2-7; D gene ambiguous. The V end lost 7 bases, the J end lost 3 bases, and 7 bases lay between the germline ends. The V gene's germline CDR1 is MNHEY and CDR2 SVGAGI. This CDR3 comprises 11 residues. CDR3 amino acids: CASTGLYEQYF. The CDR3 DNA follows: TGTGCCAGCACCGGCCTCTACGAGCAGTACTTC.

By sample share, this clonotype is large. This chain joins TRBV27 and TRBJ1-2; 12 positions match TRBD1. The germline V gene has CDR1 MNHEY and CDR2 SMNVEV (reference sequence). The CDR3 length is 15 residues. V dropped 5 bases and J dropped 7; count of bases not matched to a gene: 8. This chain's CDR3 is CASSQHRDRGLGYTF. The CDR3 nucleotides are TGTGCCAGCAGTCAACACCGGGACAGGGGGCTTGGCTACACCTTC.

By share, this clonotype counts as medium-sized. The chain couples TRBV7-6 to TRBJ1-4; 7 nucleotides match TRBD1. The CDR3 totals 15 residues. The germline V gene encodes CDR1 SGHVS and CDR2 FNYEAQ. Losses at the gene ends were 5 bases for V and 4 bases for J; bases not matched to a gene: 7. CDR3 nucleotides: TGTGCCAGCAGCCCTACACAGGGGAATAATGAAAAACTGTTTTTT. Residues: CASSPTQGNNEKLFF.

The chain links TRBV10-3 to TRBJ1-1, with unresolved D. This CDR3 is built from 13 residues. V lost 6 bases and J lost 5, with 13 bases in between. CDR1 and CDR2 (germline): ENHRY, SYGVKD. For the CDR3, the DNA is TGTGCCATCAGAGGACGGCCAGGAACTGAAGCTTTCTTT. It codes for CAIRGRPGTEAFF.

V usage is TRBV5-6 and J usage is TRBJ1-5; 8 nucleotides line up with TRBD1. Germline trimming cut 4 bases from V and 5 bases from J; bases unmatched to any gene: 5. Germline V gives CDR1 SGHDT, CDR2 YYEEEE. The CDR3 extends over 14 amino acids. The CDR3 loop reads CASSRTGLDQPQHF. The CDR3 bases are TGTGCCAGCAGCCGGACAGGGTTGGATCAGCCCCAGCATTTT.

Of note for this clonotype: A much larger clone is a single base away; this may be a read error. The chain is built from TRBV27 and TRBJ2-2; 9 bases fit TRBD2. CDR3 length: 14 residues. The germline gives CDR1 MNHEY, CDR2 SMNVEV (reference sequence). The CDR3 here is CASRRGGSAGELLF. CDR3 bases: TGTGCCAGCCGGCGGGGGGGGTCCGCCGGGGAGCTGCTTTTT.

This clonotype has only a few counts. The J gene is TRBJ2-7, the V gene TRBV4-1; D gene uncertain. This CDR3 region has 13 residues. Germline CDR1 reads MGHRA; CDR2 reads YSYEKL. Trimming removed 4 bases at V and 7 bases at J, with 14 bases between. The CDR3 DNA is TGCGCCAGCAGCCCCGGTTACCTGTTTGAGCAGTACTTC. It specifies CASSPGYLFEQYF.